What follows are 20 T cell receptor beta chains derived from one specimen sequenced in a study of response to subunit inactivated influenza vaccine. A single record per CDR3 protein comes from TCRdb applying MiXCR to the RT-PCR reads. The sample comprises 750,000 to 850,000 distinct CDR3 sequences, roughly 18% of which are singletons, and approximately 11% rests with the top ten. Source: PBMCs from blood, taken 4 to 6 days after vaccination. These receptor sequences come from a man between 50 and 59 years old who received an inactivated influenza vaccine.

Only a few counts were recorded for this clonotype. The chain couples TRBV5-6 to TRBJ2-7; 7 nucleotides match TRBD1. Germline CDR1 is SGHDT and CDR2 is YYEEEE. The CDR3 is 15 amino acids. V shed 4 bases and J 0 bases; nucleotides not matched to a gene: 7. In DNA, the CDR3 is TGTGCCAGCAGCCGCCGAGGGACAGTCTCCTACGAGCAGTACTTC. It encodes CASSRRGTVSYEQYF.

This clonotype was observed a few times. The chain combines TRBV10-3 with TRBJ2-5, with D perhaps TRBD1 or TRBD2 (6 bases each). V was clipped by 0 bases and J by 1 base, with 9 bases between them. The CDR3 totals 15 residues. Germline-derived CDR1 and CDR2 are ENHRY and SYGVKD. The CDR3 reads CAISESWGAQETQYF. The CDR3 DNA follows: TGTGCCATCAGTGAGTCGTGGGGGGCCCAAGAGACCCAGTACTTC.

V and J are TRBV20-1 and TRBJ1-2, with 11 bases fitting TRBD1. The CDR3 runs 13 residues. Germline V gives CDR1 DFQATT, CDR2 SNEGSKA (reference sequence). V was pared by 6 bases and J by 3 bases, with 3 bases of the junction left unmatched. The CDR3, as DNA: TGCAGTGCGGGACAGGGGGTAGACTATGGCTACACCTTC. It codes for CSAGQGVDYGYTF.

This clonotype occurred a few times. The rearrangement links TRBV20-1 to TRBJ1-6, with D unresolved. In germline, CDR1 is DFQATT, CDR2 SNEGSKA (reference sequence). Trimming removed 1 base at V and 10 bases at J, with 8 bases between. The length of the CDR3 is 12 residues. The CDR3 sequence: CSARVPGSPLHF. The CDR3 coding sequence is TGCAGTGCTAGAGTTCCTGGGTCACCCCTCCACTTT.

Only one count was recorded for this clonotype. The chain combines TRBV20-1 with TRBJ2-3; D is possibly TRBD2 (5 bases). Germline lookup yields CDR1 DFQATT and CDR2 SNEGSKA (reference sequence). V was pared by 7 bases and J by 4 bases, with 12 bases between. CDR3 length: 12 residues. CDR3 nucleotides: TGCAGTGTCGTACTAGGGTCAGATACGCAGTATTTT. This encodes CSVVLGSDTQYF.

This clonotype has just a few counts. The chain is built from TRBV20-1 and TRBJ2-5; 7 nucleotides line up with TRBD1. The CDR3 consists of 17 residues. V shed 1 base and J 4 bases; nucleotides not matched to a gene: 15. Germline V CDR1 and CDR2: DFQATT, SNEGSKA (reference sequence). Here the CDR3 DNA reads TGCAGTGCTAGAGCTGGAGACTACAGGGGTGGGCGAGAGACCCAGTACTTC. Its translation is CSARAGDYRGGRETQYF.

This clonotype has just a few counts. The V call is TRBV4-1, the J call TRBJ1-2; the D gene is possibly TRBD1 (5 bases). There are 16 residues in the CDR3. Trimming took off 0 bases at V and 3 bases at J, with 14 bases between the two ends. The germline gives CDR1 MGHRA, CDR2 YSYEKL. The CDR3 nucleotides read TGCGCCAGCAGCCAAGACTCGACAGCGGGCTACTATGGCTACACCTTC. It specifies CASSQDSTAGYYGYTF.

This clonotype appeared a few times. The chain has TRBV10-3 and TRBJ2-4; D not resolved. V gave up 0 bases and J gave up 3 bases, with 9 bases separating them. CDR1 is ENHRY, CDR2 SYGVKD, per germline. CDR3 length: 15 residues. The CDR3 protein is CAISESAYGKNIQYF. The CDR3 DNA reads TGTGCCATCAGTGAGTCGGCGTACGGCAAAAACATTCAGTACTTC.

There are many counts of this clonotype. This chain links TRBV5-1 with TRBJ1-2; D gene uncertain. Trimming shortened V by 3 bases and J by 3 bases, and 12 bases separated the two germline ends. The CDR3 is 14 amino acids. The germline V gene has CDR1 SGHRS and CDR2 YFSETQ. The CDR3 spells CASSSGSQDYGYTF. CDR3 nucleotides: TGCGCCAGCAGCTCCGGGAGCCAAGACTATGGCTACACCTTC.

The rearrangement links TRBV20-1 to TRBJ1-5, with D possibly TRBD1 on 5 matching bases. The CDR3 is 12 amino acids. Trimming stripped 6 bases from V and 0 bases from J, with 6 bases between. Germline assignment: CDR1 DFQATT and CDR2 SNEGSKA (reference sequence). CDR3 residues: CSAGDSNQPQHF. As DNA, the CDR3 is TGCAGTGCGGGGGATAGCAATCAGCCCCAGCATTTT.

The chain links TRBV7-3 to TRBJ2-3, with D unresolved. Germline CDR1 SGHTA, CDR2 FQGTGA. The CDR3 contains 15 residues. With 1 base removed from V and 7 bases from J, the gap between germline ends came to 15 bases. The CDR3 spells CASSLMGNSGNTQYF. CDR3 nucleotide sequence: TGTGCCAGCAGCTTAATGGGGAACTCTGGGAATACGCAGTATTTT.

This clonotype has a handful of counts. Written as DNA, the CDR3 is TGTGCCACCAGCAGAGAAAAGGCGTCTAGCTCCTACAATGAGCAGTTCTTC. As protein: CATSREKASSSYNEQFF. The chain joins TRBV15 to TRBJ2-1; no reliable D call. Per germline, CDR1 LNHNV and CDR2 YYDKDF (reference sequence). The CDR3 extends over 17 amino acids. V lost 0 bases, J lost 0 bases, and 12 bases lay in between.

V usage is TRBV12-3 or TRBV12-4 and J usage is TRBJ2-7, with 9 bases fitting TRBD1. This CDR3 comprises 15 residues. With V trimmed by 2 bases and J by 4 bases, 6 bases remained unmatched. The CDR3 bases are TGTGCCAGCAGTTTATTAGGACAGGGGCCATACGAGCAGTACTTC. Its protein product is CASSLLGQGPYEQYF.

The chain links TRBV27 to TRBJ2-7; TRBD2 matches at 10 bases. Trimming removed 2 bases from V and 5 bases from J; junction bases left unmatched: 12. CDR1 and CDR2 from the germline V gene are MNHEY and SMNVEV (reference sequence). The length of the CDR3 is 17 residues. CDR3 in amino acids: CASSLPILAGDDDEQYF. The CDR3 DNA sequence: TGTGCCAGCAGTTTACCGATTCTAGCGGGAGATGACGACGAGCAGTACTTC.

This clonotype appeared a few times. V and J are TRBV5-4 and TRBJ2-3; D remains ambiguous. Germline CDR1 is SGHNT and CDR2 is YYREEE (reference sequence). Trimming pared 0 bases from V and 2 bases from J, leaving 10 bases between. The CDR3 spans 15 residues. CDR3 nucleotides: TGTGCCAGCAGCTTGGACGGGCGATACACAGATACGCAGTATTTT. This codes for CASSLDGRYTDTQYF.

This chain uses TRBV20-1 with TRBJ2-7, with D perhaps TRBD1 or TRBD2 (5 bases each). The V gene's germline CDR1 is DFQATT and CDR2 SNEGSKA (reference sequence). The CDR3 has 13 amino acids. Trimming shortened V by 7 bases and J by 1 base, and 14 bases separated the two germline ends. The CDR3 nucleotides read TGCAGTGGACAAGGGACGGCTTCCTACGAGCAGTACTTC. Protein sequence: CSGQGTASYEQYF.

This clonotype was seen at least ten times. A junction end diverges from the germline sequence, so it may reflect a read error. V and J are TRBV12-3 or TRBV12-4 and TRBJ2-1; D possibly uses TRBD1 or TRBD2 (6 bases each). This CDR3 comprises 15 residues. For the CDR3, the DNA is TGTGCCAGCAGCTTAGGGGGGAACTCCTACAATGAGCAGTTCTTC. This sequence encodes CASSLGGNSYNEQFF.

This clonotype was detected a few times. This chain uses TRBV5-1 with TRBJ2-5, with D unclear. CDR3 length: 15 residues. CDR1 and CDR2 from the germline V gene are SGHRS and YFSETQ. V was trimmed by 0 bases and J by 1 base, leaving 10 bases between them. As DNA, the CDR3 is TGCGCCAGCAGCTTGGTCCCGTTACTCCAAGAGACCCAGTACTTC. It specifies CASSLVPLLQETQYF.

J is TRBJ2-5 and V is TRBV9; 8 bases line up with TRBD1. Germline V gene data show CDR1 as SGDLS and CDR2 as YYNGEE. V lost 4 bases, J lost 2 bases, and 13 bases stayed unmatched. CDR3 length: 17 residues. In nucleotides, the CDR3 is TGTGCCAGCAGCCCGAATCGCTGGGACAGGAGACAAGAGACCCAGTACTTC. It yields the protein CASSPNRWDRRQETQYF.

This clonotype was seen a handful of times. The chain combines TRBV20-1 with TRBJ2-3; tentatively, D is TRBD2 (6 bases). V dropped 8 bases and J dropped 1 base, with 13 bases sitting between them. CDR1 is DFQATT and CDR2 is SNEGSKA in the germline V gene (reference sequence). The CDR3 contains 13 residues. Written as DNA, the CDR3 is TGCAGTACCCGGGGGAAGGGCACAGATACGCAGTATTTT. This codes for CSTRGKGTDTQYF.